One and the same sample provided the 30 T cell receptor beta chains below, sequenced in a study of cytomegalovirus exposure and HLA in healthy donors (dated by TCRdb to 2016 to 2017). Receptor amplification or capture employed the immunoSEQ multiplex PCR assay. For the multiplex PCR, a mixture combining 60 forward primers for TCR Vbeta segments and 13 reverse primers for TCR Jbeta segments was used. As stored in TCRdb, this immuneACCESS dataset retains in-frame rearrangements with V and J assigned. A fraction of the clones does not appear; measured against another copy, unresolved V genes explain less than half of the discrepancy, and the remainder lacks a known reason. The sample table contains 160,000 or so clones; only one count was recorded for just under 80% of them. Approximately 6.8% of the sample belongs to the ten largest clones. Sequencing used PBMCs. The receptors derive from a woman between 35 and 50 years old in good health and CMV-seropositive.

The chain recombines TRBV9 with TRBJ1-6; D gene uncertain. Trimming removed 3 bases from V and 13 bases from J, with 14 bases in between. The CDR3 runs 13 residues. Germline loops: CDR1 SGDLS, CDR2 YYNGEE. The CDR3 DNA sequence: TGTGCCAGCAGCGGTGACGAGGGTAGGCCCCTCCACTTT. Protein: CASSGDEGRPLHF.

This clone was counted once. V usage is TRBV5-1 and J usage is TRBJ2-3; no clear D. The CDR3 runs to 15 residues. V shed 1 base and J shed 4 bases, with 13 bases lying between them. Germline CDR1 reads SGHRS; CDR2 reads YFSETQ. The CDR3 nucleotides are TGCGCCAGCAGCTTGTTGGGCACTGGGTCAGATACGCAGTATTTT. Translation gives CASSLLGTGSDTQYF. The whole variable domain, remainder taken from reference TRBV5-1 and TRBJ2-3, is KAGVTQTPRYLIKTRGQQVTLSCSPISGHRSVSWYQQTPGQGLQFLFEYFSETQRNKGNFPGRFSGRQFSNSRSEMNVSTLELGDSALYLCASSLLGTGSDTQYFGPGTRLTVL.

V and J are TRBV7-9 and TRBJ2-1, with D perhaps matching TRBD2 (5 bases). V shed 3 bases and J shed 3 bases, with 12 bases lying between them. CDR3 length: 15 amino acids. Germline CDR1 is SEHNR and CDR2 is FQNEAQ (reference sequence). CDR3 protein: CASSFRAGHYNEQFF. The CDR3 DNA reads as TGTGCCAGCAGCTTCCGGGCGGGCCACTACAATGAGCAGTTCTTC.

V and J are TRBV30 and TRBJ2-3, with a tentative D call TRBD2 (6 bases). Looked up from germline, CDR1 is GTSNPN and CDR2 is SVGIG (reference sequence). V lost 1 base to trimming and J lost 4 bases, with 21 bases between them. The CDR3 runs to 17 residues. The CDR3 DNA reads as TGTGCCTGGAGTGGTTTTTTTGACGTAGCGGTGGCAGATACGCAGTATTTT. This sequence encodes CAWSGFFDVAVADTQYF.

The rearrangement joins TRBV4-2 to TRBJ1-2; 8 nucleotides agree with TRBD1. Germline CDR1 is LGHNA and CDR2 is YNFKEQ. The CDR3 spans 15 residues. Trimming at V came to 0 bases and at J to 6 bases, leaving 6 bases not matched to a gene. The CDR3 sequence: CASSQDVGQGNGYTF. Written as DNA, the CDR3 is TGTGCCAGCAGCCAAGATGTAGGACAGGGAAATGGCTACACCTTC.

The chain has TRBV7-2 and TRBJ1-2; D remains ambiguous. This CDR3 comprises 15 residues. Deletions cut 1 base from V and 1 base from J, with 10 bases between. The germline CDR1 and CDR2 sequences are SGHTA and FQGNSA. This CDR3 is CASSLVGLNNYGYTF. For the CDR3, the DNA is TGTGCCAGCAGCTTAGTAGGACTTAATAACTATGGCTACACCTTC. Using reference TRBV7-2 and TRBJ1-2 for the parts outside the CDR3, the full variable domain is GAGVSQSPSNKVTEKGKDVELRCDPISGHTALYWYRQSLGQGLEFLIYFQGNSAPDKSGLPSDRFSAERTGGSVSTLTIQRTQQEDSAVYLCASSLVGLNNYGYTFGSGTRLTVV.

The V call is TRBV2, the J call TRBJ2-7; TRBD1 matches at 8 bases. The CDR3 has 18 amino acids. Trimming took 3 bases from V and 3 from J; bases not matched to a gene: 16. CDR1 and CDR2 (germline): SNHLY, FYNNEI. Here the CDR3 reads CASSEIGQGARSYYEQYF. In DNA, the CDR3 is TGTGCCAGCAGTGAGATAGGACAGGGAGCCAGATCGTACTACGAGCAGTACTTC.

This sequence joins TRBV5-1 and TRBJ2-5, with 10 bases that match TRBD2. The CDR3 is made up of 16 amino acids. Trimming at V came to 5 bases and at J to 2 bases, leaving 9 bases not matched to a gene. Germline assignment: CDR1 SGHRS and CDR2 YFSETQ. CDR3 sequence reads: CASRKSGGAWQETQYF. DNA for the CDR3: TGCGCCAGCAGGAAAAGCGGGGGGGCGTGGCAAGAGACCCAGTACTTC.

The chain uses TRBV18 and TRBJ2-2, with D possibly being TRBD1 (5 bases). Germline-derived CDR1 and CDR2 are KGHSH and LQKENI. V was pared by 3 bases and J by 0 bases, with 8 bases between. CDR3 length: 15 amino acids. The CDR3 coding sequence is TGTGCCAGCTCACCTACAGGAACGAACACCGGGGAGCTGTTTTTT. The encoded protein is CASSPTGTNTGELFF.

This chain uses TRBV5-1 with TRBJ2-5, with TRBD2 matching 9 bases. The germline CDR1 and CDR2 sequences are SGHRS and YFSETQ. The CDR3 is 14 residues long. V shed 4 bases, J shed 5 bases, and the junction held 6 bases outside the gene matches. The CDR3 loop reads CASSLGLAGETQYF. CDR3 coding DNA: TGCGCCAGCAGCCTCGGGCTAGCGGGGGAGACCCAGTACTTC. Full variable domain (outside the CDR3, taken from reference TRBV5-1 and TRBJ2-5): KAGVTQTPRYLIKTRGQQVTLSCSPISGHRSVSWYQQTPGQGLQFLFEYFSETQRNKGNFPGRFSGRQFSNSRSEMNVSTLELGDSALYLCASSLGLAGETQYFGPGTRLLVL.

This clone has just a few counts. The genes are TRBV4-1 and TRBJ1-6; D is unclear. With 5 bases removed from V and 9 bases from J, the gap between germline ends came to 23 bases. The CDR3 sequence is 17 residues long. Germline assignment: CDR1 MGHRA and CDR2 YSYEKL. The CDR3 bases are TGCGCCAGCAGCTATCGAGCTGCGGGGAGCCTTAGTTCACCCCTCCACTTT. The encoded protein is CASSYRAAGSLSSPLHF.

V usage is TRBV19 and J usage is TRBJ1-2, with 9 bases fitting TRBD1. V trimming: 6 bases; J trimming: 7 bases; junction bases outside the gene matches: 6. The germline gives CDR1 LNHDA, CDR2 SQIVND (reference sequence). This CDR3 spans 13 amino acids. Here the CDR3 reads CASSYRGPVGYTF. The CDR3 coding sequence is TGTGCCAGTAGCTACAGGGGGCCCGTTGGCTACACCTTC.

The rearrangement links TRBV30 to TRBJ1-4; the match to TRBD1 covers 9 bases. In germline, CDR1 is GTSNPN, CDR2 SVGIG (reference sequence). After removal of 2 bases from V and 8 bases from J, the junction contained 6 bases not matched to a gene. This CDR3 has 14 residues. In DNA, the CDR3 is TGTGCCTGGAGTTTGGGACAGGGTTCGGAAAAACTGTTTTTT. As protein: CAWSLGQGSEKLFF.

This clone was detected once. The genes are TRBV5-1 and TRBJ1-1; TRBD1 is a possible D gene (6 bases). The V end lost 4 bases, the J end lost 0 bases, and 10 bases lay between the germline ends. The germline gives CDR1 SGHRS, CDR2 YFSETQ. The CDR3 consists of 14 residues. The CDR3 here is CASSLQGMNTEAFF. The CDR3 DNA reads TGCGCCAGCAGCCTTCAGGGGATGAACACTGAAGCTTTCTTT.

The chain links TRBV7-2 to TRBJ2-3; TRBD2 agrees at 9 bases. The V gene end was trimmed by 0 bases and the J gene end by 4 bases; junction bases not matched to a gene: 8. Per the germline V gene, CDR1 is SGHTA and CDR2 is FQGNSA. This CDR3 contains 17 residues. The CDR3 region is CASSLAGGGLASDTQYF. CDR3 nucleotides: TGTGCCAGCAGCTTAGCGGGAGGGGGACTAGCCTCAGATACGCAGTATTTT.

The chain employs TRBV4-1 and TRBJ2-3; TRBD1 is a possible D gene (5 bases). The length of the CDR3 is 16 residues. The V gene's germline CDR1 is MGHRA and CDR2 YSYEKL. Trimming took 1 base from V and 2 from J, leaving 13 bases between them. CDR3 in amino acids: CASSQGYQGPTDTQYF. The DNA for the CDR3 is TGCGCCAGCAGCCAAGGGTATCAGGGTCCCACAGATACGCAGTATTTT.

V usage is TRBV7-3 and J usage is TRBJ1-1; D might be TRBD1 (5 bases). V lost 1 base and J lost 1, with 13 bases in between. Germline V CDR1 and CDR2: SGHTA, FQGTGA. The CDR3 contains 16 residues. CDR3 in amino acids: CASSLKGATANTEAFF. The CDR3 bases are TGTGCCAGCAGCTTAAAAGGGGCGACAGCGAACACTGAAGCTTTCTTT.

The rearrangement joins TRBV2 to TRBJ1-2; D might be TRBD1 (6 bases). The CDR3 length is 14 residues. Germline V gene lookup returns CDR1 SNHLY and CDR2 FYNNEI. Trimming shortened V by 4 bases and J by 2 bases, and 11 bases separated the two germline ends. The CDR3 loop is CASSASGENYGYTF. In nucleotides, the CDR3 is TGTGCCAGCAGTGCTTCAGGGGAAAACTATGGCTACACCTTC.

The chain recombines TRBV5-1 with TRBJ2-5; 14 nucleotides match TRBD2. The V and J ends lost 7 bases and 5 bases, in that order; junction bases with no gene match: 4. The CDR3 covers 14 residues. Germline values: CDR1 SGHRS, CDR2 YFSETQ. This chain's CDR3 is CASGLAGGTETQYF. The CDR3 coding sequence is TGCGCCAGCGGACTAGCGGGGGGAACGGAGACCCAGTACTTC.

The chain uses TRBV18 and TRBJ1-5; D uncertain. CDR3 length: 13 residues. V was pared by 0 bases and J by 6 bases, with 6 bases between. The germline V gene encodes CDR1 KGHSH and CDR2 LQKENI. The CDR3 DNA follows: TGTGCCAGCTCACCACCGGCAGGTCAGCCCCAGCATTTT. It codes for CASSPPAGQPQHF.

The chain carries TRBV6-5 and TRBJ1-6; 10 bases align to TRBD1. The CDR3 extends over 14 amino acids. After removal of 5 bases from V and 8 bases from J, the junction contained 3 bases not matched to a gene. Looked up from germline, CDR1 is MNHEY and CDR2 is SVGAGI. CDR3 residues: CASSRDRGYSPLHF. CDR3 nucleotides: TGTGCCAGCAGTAGGGACAGGGGATATTCACCCCTCCACTTT.

For the CDR3, the DNA is TGTGCCAGCAGCTTAGACAGGGGCCGTGAGCAGTTCTTC. Its translation: CASSLDRGREQFF. The chain joins TRBV7-2 to TRBJ2-1; 7 bases line up with TRBD1. Germline-derived CDR1 and CDR2 are SGHTA and FQGNSA. The CDR3 spans 13 residues. Trimming cost V 1 base and J 9 bases; bases outside gene matches: 3.

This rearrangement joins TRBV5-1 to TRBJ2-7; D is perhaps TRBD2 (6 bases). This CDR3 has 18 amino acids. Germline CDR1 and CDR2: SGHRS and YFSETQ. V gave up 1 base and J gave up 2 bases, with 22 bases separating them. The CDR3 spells CASSLFDSSSARPYEQYF. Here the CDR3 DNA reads TGCGCCAGCAGCTTGTTCGATTCCTCTAGCGCTCGACCCTACGAGCAGTACTTC.

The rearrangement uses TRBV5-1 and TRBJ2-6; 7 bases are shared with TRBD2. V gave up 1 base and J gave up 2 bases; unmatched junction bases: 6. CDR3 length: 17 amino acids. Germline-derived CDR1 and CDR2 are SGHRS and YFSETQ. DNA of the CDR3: TGCGCCAGCAGCTTGTTCCCAACTAGCGCTGGGGCCAACGTCCTGACTTTC. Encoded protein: CASSLFPTSAGANVLTF.

The CDR3 DNA follows: TGTGCCAGCTCACCGTTAGTGAACACCGGGGAGCTGTTTTTT. It translates to CASSPLVNTGELFF. The chain employs TRBV18 and TRBJ2-2; D not resolved. Trimming took 3 bases from V and 1 from J, leaving 6 bases between them. Per the germline V gene, CDR1 is KGHSH and CDR2 is LQKENI. The CDR3 covers 14 residues.

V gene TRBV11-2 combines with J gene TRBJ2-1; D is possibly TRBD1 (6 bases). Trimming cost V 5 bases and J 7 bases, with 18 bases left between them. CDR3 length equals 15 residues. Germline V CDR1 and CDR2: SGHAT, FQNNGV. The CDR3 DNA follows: TGTGCCAGCAGCCCTCCACGGACAGTCATTAATGAGCAGTTCTTC. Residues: CASSPPRTVINEQFF.

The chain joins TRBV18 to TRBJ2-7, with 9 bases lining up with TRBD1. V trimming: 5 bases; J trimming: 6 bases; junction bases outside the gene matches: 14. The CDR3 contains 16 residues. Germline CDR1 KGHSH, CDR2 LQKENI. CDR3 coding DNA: TGTGCCAGCTCATCCACCCTTTCCGGGACAGGGACCGAGCAGTACTTC. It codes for CASSSTLSGTGTEQYF.

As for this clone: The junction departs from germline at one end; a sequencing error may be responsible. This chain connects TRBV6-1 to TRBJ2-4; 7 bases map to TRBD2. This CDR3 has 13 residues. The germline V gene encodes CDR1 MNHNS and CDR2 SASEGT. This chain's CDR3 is CAGAAGGGNSQYF. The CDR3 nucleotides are TGTGCCGGAGCTGCTGGGGGGGGAAACAGTCAGTACTTC.

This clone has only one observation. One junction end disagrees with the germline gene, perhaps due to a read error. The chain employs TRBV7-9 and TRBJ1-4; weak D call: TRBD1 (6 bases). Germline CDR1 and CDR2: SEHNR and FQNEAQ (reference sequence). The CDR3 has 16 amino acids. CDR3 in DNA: TGTTCCAGCAGCTCAAACAGGGTGGAAGCTAATGAAAAACTGTTTTTT. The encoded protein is CSSSSNRVEANEKLFF.

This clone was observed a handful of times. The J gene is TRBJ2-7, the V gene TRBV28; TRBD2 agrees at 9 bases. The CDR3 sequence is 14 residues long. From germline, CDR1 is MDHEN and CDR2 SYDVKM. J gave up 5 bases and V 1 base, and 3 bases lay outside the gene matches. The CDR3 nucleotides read TGTGCCAGCAGTTTATTTGGCGGGGGGGACGAGCAGTACTTC. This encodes CASSLFGGGDEQYF.